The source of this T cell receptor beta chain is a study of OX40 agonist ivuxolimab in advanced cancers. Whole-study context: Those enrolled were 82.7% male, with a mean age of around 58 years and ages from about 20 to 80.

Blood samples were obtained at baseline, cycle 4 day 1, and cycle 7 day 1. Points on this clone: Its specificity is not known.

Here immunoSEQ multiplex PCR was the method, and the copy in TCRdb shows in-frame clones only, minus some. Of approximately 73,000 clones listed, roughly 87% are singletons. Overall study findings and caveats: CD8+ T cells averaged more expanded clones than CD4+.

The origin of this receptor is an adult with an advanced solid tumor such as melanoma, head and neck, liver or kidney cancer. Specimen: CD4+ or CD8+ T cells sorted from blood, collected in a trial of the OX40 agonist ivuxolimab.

The CDR3 is CASSFGASGTSEQYF. Here the CDR3 DNA reads TGCGCCAGCAGCTTCGGGGCTAGCGGGACGTCCGAGCAGTACTTC. The genes are TRBV5-1 and TRBJ2-7; 9 bases match TRBD2. CDR1 is SGHRS and CDR2 is YFSETQ in the germline V gene. CDR3 size: 15 residues. The trim removed 2 bases at V and 6 bases at J, leaving 9 bases unmatched.